A single sample gave rise to the 7 T cell receptor beta chains below, sequenced in a study of T cell responses to AZD1222 COVID-19 vaccine (dated by TCRdb to the early 2020s). Libraries came from the immunoSEQ multiplex PCR assay. TCRdb provides this immuneACCESS table in a form limited to in-frame rearrangements. Some clones are lacking; in checked studies, under half of them reflect an unresolved V gene, and why the rest are absent is not known. This sample holds around 140,000 clones; about 90% were observed only once. The top ten clones comprise under 4% of the sample. The label giving this sample's time point can be read as: baseline before first vaccination. Sequencing used peripheral blood, obtained on day 0 of AZD1222 vaccination. All receptors derive from an adult in good health.

Only one count was recorded for this clone. The rearrangement links TRBV6-5 to TRBJ1-2; D unresolved. Trimming stripped 6 bases from V and 8 bases from J, with 13 bases between. The CDR3 has 12 amino acids. The germline V gene has CDR1 MNHEY and CDR2 SVGAGI. DNA of the CDR3: TGTGCCAGCAGCCAGAGCCAGACCGGCTACACCTTC. It codes for CASSQSQTGYTF.

The V call is TRBV12-3 or TRBV12-4, the J call TRBJ2-3; tentatively, D is TRBD1 or TRBD2 (5 bases each). The CDR3 is made up of 13 amino acids. V lost 5 bases and J 5 bases, leaving 11 bases between the germline ends. The CDR3 here is CASSGTRGDTQYF. CDR3 coding DNA: TGTGCCAGCAGTGGGACCCGGGGAGATACGCAGTATTTT.

The chain carries TRBV3-1 (or the pseudogene TRBV3-2) and TRBJ1-4, with unresolved D. Germline values: CDR1 LGHDT, CDR2 YNNKEL (reference sequence). The V end lost 8 bases, the J end lost 5 bases, and 15 bases lay between the germline ends. This CDR3 comprises 14 residues. CDR3 sequence: CASGGRLQNEKLFF. CDR3 nucleotides: TGTGCCAGCGGCGGACGGCTACAAAATGAAAAACTGTTTTTT.

The chain links TRBV6-5 to TRBJ1-3; D may be TRBD1 (6 bases). The V gene lost 4 bases and the J gene lost 8 bases, with 18 bases spanning the gap. The germline V gene encodes CDR1 MNHEY and CDR2 SVGAGI. CDR3 length: 15 amino acids. In DNA form, the CDR3 reads TGTGCCAGCAGTTCGGAGGCTGGACAGTTTGACACCATATATTTT. Its protein is CASSSEAGQFDTIYF.

The J gene is TRBJ2-3, the V gene TRBV2; D gene ambiguous. The germline V gene has CDR1 SNHLY and CDR2 FYNNEI. CDR3 size: 15 residues. The V end lost 7 bases, the J end lost 0 bases, and 14 bases lay between the germline ends. The CDR3 reads CASTPVVTSTDTQYF. The CDR3 DNA reads as TGTGCCAGCACCCCCGTGGTGACTAGCACAGATACGCAGTATTTT.

This clone was recorded only once. The J gene is TRBJ2-7, the V gene TRBV25-1; D not certain. Trimming left V 3 bases short and J 2 bases short, with 8 bases between. CDR1 MGHDK and CDR2 SYGVNS come from the germline V gene. The CDR3 is 13 amino acids. DNA for the CDR3: TGTGCCAGCAGTGACTCACGGACCTACGAGCAGTACTTC. It specifies CASSDSRTYEQYF.

This clone was found once. The chain recombines TRBV19 with TRBJ2-2; D is unclear. This CDR3 has 16 amino acids. Trimming stripped 4 bases from V and 1 base from J, with 13 bases between. Germline-derived CDR1 and CDR2 are LNHDA and SQIVND (reference sequence). The DNA for the CDR3 is TGTGCCAGTAGTAAGACCGTCTGGGAGAACACCGGGGAGCTGTTTTTT. Residues: CASSKTVWENTGELFF.